These T cell receptor beta chains were read from a single sample in a study of T-cell memory formation after mild COVID-19. Via MiXCR, TCRdb re-called the 5' RACE reads, giving one row per CDR3 protein. Here the sample spans fewer than 600,000 distinct CDR3 sequences, less than 25% being singletons. Specimen: PBMCs or a T cell subset sorted from them (not recorded which). These receptor sequences come from an adult woman who had mild COVID-19 (a few samples of this study predate the infection). Cell type and time point are not known. The CDR3 runs from the conserved cysteine through the conserved F or W. A D gene is named only where the DNA matches it firmly. Some rows have no size entry. The others give once, few or many, or a class for an expanded clone.

D	length	V	J	size	DNA	CDR3
TRBD2	18	TRBV7-2	TRBJ2-7	few	TGTGCCAGCAGCTTAGCCCTTGGGACTAGCGGGAGGCCTAAAGAGCAGTACTTC	CASSLALGTSGRPKEQYF
-	16	TRBV30	TRBJ2-1	few	TGTGCCTGGAGTCCGGAGTGGTCGCCGGGCATCGGGGAGCAGTTCTTC	CAWSPEWSPGIGEQFF
-	15	TRBV9	TRBJ2-7	few	TGTGCCAGCAGCGTAGAGGACAGCCCCTCCTACGAGCAGTACTTC	CASSVEDSPSYEQYF
TRBD2	15	TRBV12-3/TRBV12-4	TRBJ2-2	few	TGTGCCAGCAGTTTATCCAGCGGGGGTACCGGGGAGCTGTTTTTT	CASSLSSGGTGELFF
-	12	TRBV30	TRBJ1-1	-	TGTGCCTGGAGTGTCATGGGGTGGAGAGCTTTCTTT	CAWSVMGWRAFF
TRBD2	16	TRBV27	TRBJ2-7	-	TGTGCCAGCAGTTCCCCGGGTAGCGGGTCTTCCTACGAGCAGTACTTC	CASSSPGSGSSYEQYF
-	15	TRBV18	TRBJ1-5	-	TGTGCCAGCTCACCACAGGGCTATAGCAATCAGCCCCAGCATTTT	CASSPQGYSNQPQHF
-	14	TRBV10-2	TRBJ2-7	-	TGCGCCAGCATGGGATGGAAGAGCTCCTACGAGCAGTACTTC	CASMGWKSSYEQYF
-	15	TRBV5-1	TRBJ2-5	-	TGCGCCAGCAGCTTGGCCTCAGGGGCGCAAGAGACCCAGTACTTC	CASSLASGAQETQYF
TRBD2	17	TRBV4-1	TRBJ2-1	-	TGCGCCAGCAGCCTTCTGGGGGGGGAGTTCTCCTACAATGAGCAGTTCTTC	CASSLLGGEFSYNEQFF
-	17	TRBV5-1	TRBJ1-6	-	TGCGCCAGCAGCTTGACTTCGACAGACAGCAGATCTTTCCCCCTCCACTTT	CASSLTSTDSRSFPLHF
-	15	TRBV7-2	TRBJ2-2	-	TGTGCCAGCAGCTTAGCCCGGCTGGGAACCGGGGAGCTGTTTTTT	CASSLARLGTGELFF
TRBD1	14	TRBV20-1	TRBJ2-7	many	TGCAGTGCTAGAGGGACAGGATCTGACTACGAGCAGTACTTC	CSARGTGSDYEQYF
-	14	TRBV5-1	TRBJ1-3	-	TGCGCCAGCAGCACGGCAACAGAGGGAAACACCATATATTTT	CASSTATEGNTIYF
-	17	TRBV4-1	TRBJ2-3	few	TGCGCCAGCAGCCAAGAGATCCTCCAGGGCTCGACAGATACGCAGTATTTT	CASSQEILQGSTDTQYF
-	15	TRBV4-1	TRBJ2-1	few	TGCGCCAGCAGCCAAGAAGGACAGCCTTACAATGAGCAGTTCTTC	CASSQEGQPYNEQFF
-	14	TRBV3-1	TRBJ2-7	-	TGTGCCAGCAGCCGGGCGGGGAGTGCCTACGAGCAGTACTTC	CASSRAGSAYEQYF
TRBD2	15	TRBV24-1	TRBJ2-2	-	TGTGCCATCGGGGGGCTAGCGGGTTTCACCGGGGAGCTGTTTTTT	CAIGGLAGFTGELFF
TRBD1	14	TRBV5-1	TRBJ2-5	many	TGCGCCAGCAGCTTGGGGGACAGTGAAGAGACCCAGTACTTC	CASSLGDSEETQYF
-	15	TRBV7-9	TRBJ1-1	-	TGTGCCAGCAGCTCAGACTTCCACAGGGACACTGAAGCTTTCTTT	CASSSDFHRDTEAFF
-	14	TRBV7-9	TRBJ1-2	-	TGTGCCAGCAGCCCCCCGGGGGTTAGGTATGGCTACACCTTC	CASSPPGVRYGYTF
TRBD1	16	TRBV12-3/TRBV12-4	TRBJ2-1	-	TGTGCCAGCAGGGGACAGGGGGCCTCAAAATGGAATGAGCAGTTCTTC	CASRGQGASKWNEQFF
TRBD1	17	TRBV20-1	TRBJ2-4	few	TGCAGTGCTAGAGATTCAGACAGGGTCCCTACCAAAAACATTCAGTACTTC	CSARDSDRVPTKNIQYF
-	16	TRBV7-8	TRBJ1-5	-	TGTGCCAGCAGCTCGAACAGGGTTGGGGCAAATCAGCCCCAGCATTTT	CASSSNRVGANQPQHF
-	13	TRBV24-1	TRBJ2-5	-	TGTGCCACGAAGGGCCTCGAGGGAGAGACCCAGTACTTC	CATKGLEGETQYF
-	15	TRBV2	TRBJ2-3	-	TGTGCCAGCAGTGAACCCAGGGCCGCCGGAAAGACGCAGTATTTT	CASSEPRAAGKTQYF
TRBD1	14	TRBV14	TRBJ2-7	-	TGTGCCAGCAGCGACAGGGGGCCCAACTACGAGCAGTACTTC	CASSDRGPNYEQYF
TRBD2	16	TRBV18	TRBJ2-3	-	TGTGCCAGCTCACGCCGGACTAGCGCGAGCACAGATACGCAGTATTTT	CASSRRTSASTDTQYF
TRBD1	13	TRBV25-1	TRBJ2-1	-	TGTGCCAGCGCCCGGGACAGGCTCCATGAGCAGTTCTTC	CASARDRLHEQFF
TRBD2	12	TRBV6-6	TRBJ2-1	few	TGTGCCAGCAGTCAACTCGGGGGGGCGCCGTTCTTC	CASSQLGGAPFF
-	13	TRBV7-3	TRBJ2-3	-	TGTGCCAGCAGATCCGCCCTCGGGGATACGCAGTATTTT	CASRSALGDTQYF
-	12	TRBV15	TRBJ2-7	few	TGTGCCACCTCAGGGGTTCCCTACGAGCAGTACTTC	CATSGVPYEQYF
-	13	TRBV30	TRBJ1-2	-	TGTGCCTGGAGCCCGGGGGGGGCGGGCGGCTACACCTTC	CAWSPGGAGGYTF
-	13	TRBV2	TRBJ1-1	few	TGTGCCAGCAGTGCACAGGAAAACACTGAAGCTTTCTTT	CASSAQENTEAFF
-	16	TRBV19	TRBJ1-2	-	TGTGCCAGTAGTCCGGAAATAAGGGTTGGTGGCTATGGCTACACCTTC	CASSPEIRVGGYGYTF
-	12	TRBV9	TRBJ2-1	-	TGTGCCAGCAGCGTAGTGGAGAATGAGCAGTTCTTC	CASSVVENEQFF
-	15	TRBV7-9	TRBJ2-7	few	TGTGCCAGCAGCTCCATCAACAACGGAGCCTACGAGCAGTACTTC	CASSSINNGAYEQYF
TRBD2	15	TRBV24-1	TRBJ2-7	few	TGTGCCACCAGTGATTCGCGACTAGCGGACTACGAGCAGTACTTC	CATSDSRLADYEQYF
TRBD2	15	TRBV18	TRBJ2-1	-	TGTGCCAGCGCACAAGACGGGACTAGCGTCAATGAGCAGTTCTTC	CASAQDGTSVNEQFF
TRBD2	14	TRBV7-2	TRBJ2-1	-	TGTGCCAGCACCTCGGGACTAGCCCCTTGGGACCAGTTCTTC	CASTSGLAPWDQFF
-	15	TRBV18	TRBJ2-7	-	TGTGCCAGCTCACCACGTGCAGGACAGTCTGACGAGCAGTACTTC	CASSPRAGQSDEQYF
-	13	TRBV7-9	TRBJ1-1	-	TGTGCCACCCTACGGAATACGAACACTGAAGCTTTCTTT	CATLRNTNTEAFF